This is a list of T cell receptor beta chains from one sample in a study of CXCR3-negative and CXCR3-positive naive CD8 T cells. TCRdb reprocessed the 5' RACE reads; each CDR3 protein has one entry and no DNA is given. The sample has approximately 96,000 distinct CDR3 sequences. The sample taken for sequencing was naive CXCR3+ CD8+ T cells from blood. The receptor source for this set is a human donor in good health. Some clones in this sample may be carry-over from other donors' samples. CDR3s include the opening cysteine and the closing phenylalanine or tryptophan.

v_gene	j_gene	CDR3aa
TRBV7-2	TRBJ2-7	CASSLGWGSYEQYF
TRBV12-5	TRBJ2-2	CASGQQGSNTGELFF
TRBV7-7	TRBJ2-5	CASSGGLAGATQETQYF
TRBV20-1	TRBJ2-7	CSAEGGGGSAYEQYF
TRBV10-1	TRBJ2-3	CASSESTSGGEDTQYF
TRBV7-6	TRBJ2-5	CASSLPTGGVETQYF
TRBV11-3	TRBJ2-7	CASSGLGGRDAAYEQYF
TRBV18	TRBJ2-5	CASSLPTEETQYF
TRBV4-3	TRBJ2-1	CASSQDPEDTYRNEQFF
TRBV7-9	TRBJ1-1	CASSFRPYEAFF
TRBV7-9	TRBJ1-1	CASSLVMGRTEAFF
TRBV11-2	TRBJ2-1	CATEGLARTEGFF
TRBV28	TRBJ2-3	CASSPGEGAMVDTQYF
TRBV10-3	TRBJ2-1	CAIRDSSSSYNEQFF
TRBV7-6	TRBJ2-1	CASSFVPGYNEQFF
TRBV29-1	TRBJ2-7	CSVEDLAGGSYEQYF
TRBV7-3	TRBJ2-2	CASSVLAGPTGELFF
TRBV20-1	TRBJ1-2	CSARDIRAGELWYGYTF
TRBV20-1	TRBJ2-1	CSARDPLFPERGGYNEQFF
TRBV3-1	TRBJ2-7	CASSQVSGASGYEQYF
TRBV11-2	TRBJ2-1	CASRDSESSYNEQFF
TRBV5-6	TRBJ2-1	CASSLAAGGNEQFF
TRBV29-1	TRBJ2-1	CSARGQYNEQFF
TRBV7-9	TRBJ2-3	CASSLAGLTATQYF
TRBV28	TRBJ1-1	CASSFGWATEAFF
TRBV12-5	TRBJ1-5	CASGLDRGTENQPQHF
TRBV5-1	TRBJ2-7	CASSLDENWDGYEQYF
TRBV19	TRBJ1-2	CASSMYSGTSGNYGYTF
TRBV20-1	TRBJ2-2	CSATELGVTGELFF
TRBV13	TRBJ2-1	CASSLGASYNEQFF
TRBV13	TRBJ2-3	CASSLKVAADTQYF
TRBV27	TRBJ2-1	CASIGVPYNEQFF
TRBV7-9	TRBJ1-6	CASSPLDGGSYRVHNSPLHF
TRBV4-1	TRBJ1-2	CASSQEPGTGYGYTF
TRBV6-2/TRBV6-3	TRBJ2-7	CASSYSKLAGDLYEQYF
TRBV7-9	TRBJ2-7	CASSSLDELGTGYYEQYF
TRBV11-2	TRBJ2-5	CASSRGRDAYQETQYF
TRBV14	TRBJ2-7	CASSQDYTGGAVYEQYF
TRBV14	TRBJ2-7	CASSQSGDEQYF
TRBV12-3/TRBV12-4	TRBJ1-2	CASSLGRPATVQGYGYTF
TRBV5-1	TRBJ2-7	CASSLGPDSYEQYF
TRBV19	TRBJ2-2	CASLWVTGELFF
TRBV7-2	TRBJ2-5	CASSLGGSGGAGETQYF
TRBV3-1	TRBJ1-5	CASSQGASNQPQHF
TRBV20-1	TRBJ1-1	CSAEGGNTEAFF
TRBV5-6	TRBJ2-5	CASSSPIGLGRSTQYF
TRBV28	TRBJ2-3	CASSQGPAPADTQYF
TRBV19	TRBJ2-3	CASSIYTRGNTDTQYF
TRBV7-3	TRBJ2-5	CASSFMGGAVETQYF
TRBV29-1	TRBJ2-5	CSVEGDKQETQYF
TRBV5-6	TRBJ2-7	CASSLGQKYEQYF
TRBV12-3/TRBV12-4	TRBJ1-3	CASSLTYASGNTIYF
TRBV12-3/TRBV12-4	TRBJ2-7	CASSLWTGVDEQYF
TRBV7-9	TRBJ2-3	CASSLEISGTGSTDTQYF
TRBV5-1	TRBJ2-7	CASSPRTYEQYF
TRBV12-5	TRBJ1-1	CASGLYPGENTEAFF
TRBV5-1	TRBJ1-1	CASSLVVGEAFF
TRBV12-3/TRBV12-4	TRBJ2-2	CASSPVAGTSGGSNTWELFF